A single sample gave rise to the 32 T cell receptor beta chains below, sequenced in a study of T cells in Graves' hyperthyroidism and ophthalmopathy. RNA transcripts provided the source from which TCR beta CDR3 regions were amplified. Carried out on the TCR CDR3, a first-round RT-PCR used the HTBI primer set. One entry per CDR3 protein results from TCRdb running MiXCR on the multiplex PCR reads. The sample holds 600,000 to 900,000 distinct CDR3 sequences, 16% seen once. The sample taken for sequencing was blood. The receptors derive from a man younger than 35 with Graves' hyperthyroidism.

This chain links TRBV5-4 with TRBJ2-1; 11 positions match TRBD2. This CDR3 region has 16 residues. Germline-derived CDR1 and CDR2 are SGHNT and YYREEE (reference sequence). Trimming cost V 3 bases and J 2 bases; bases outside gene matches: 4. The CDR3 DNA reads as TGTGCCAGCAGCTCACTTAGCGGGAGGGCCTACAATGAGCAGTTCTTC. It encodes CASSSLSGRAYNEQFF.

This clonotype was observed at least ten times. This chain links TRBV6-1 with TRBJ2-7; 7 bases are shared with TRBD2. The CDR3 totals 15 residues. Germline loops: CDR1 MNHNS, CDR2 SASEGT. With V trimmed by 5 bases and J by 5 bases, 12 bases remained unmatched. The DNA of the CDR3 is TGTGCCAGCAGTCCCTCGGGGGGAGGTTCCGACGAGCAGTACTTC. Protein: CASSPSGGGSDEQYF.

Only a few counts were recorded for this clonotype. This chain uses TRBV15 with TRBJ2-5; D not resolved. This CDR3 contains 12 residues. Germline loops: CDR1 LNHNV, CDR2 YYDKDF (reference sequence). The V and J ends lost 1 base and 5 bases respectively, with 5 bases between them. The CDR3 is CATSRGTETQYF. DNA of the CDR3: TGTGCCACCAGCAGAGGTACGGAGACCCAGTACTTC.

This clonotype came up many times. The V and J genes are TRBV7-9 and TRBJ2-7; TRBD1 is a possible D gene (5 bases). The germline V and J ends were trimmed by 6 bases and 6 bases, with 9 bases remaining between them. This CDR3 region has 11 residues. Germline V lookup: CDR1 SEHNR, CDR2 FQNEAQ (reference sequence). In DNA, the CDR3 is TGTGCCAGCAGTCGAACAGGCGAGCAGTACTTC. Amino acids: CASSRTGEQYF.

The CDR3 nucleotides read TGCAGCGTTGAAGCGGAGAACACCGGGGAGCTGTTTTTT. It is translated as CSVEAENTGELFF. V and J are TRBV29-1 and TRBJ2-2; no clear D gene. Looked up from germline, CDR1 is SQVTM and CDR2 is ANQGSEA. This CDR3 spans 13 amino acids. V dropped 1 base and J dropped 1 base, with 4 bases sitting between them.

This clonotype was counted at least ten times. The chain has TRBV11-1 and TRBJ1-1; D is possibly TRBD1 (6 bases). This CDR3 has 16 amino acids. V lost 2 bases to trimming and J lost 1 base, with 14 bases between them. CDR1 SGHAT and CDR2 FQDESV come from the germline V gene (reference sequence). This CDR3 is CASSLYRAAQNTEAFF. CDR3 DNA: TGTGCCAGCAGCTTATACAGGGCCGCGCAGAACACTGAAGCTTTCTTT.

In the case of this clonotype: A much bigger clone sits one base away, suggesting this may be a read error. Given the absence of the conserved phenylalanine or tryptophan at the CDR3 end, a read error is likely. The chain carries TRBV19 and TRBJ2-2; maybe TRBD1 (8 bases). The CDR3 length is 19 residues. V was shortened by 4 bases and J by 0 bases, with 21 bases between the two germline ends. Germline assignment: CDR1 LNHDA and CDR2 SQIVND (reference sequence). CDR3 sequence (DNA): TGTGCCAGTAGTAGCGGGGGAAGCTGGACAGGGCCGAACACCGGGGAGCTGTTTTCT. Residues: CASSSGGSWTGPNTGELFS.

The V and J genes are TRBV28 and TRBJ1-6; D might be TRBD1 (6 bases). V shed 6 bases and J shed 9 bases, with 9 bases lying between them. Germline V gives CDR1 MDHEN, CDR2 SYDVKM. This CDR3 has 12 amino acids. The chain's CDR3 is CASRPQGSPLHF. CDR3 coding DNA: TGTGCCAGCAGGCCACAGGGTTCACCCCTCCACTTT.

The gene calls are TRBV29-1 and TRBJ1-1; TRBD1 agrees at 8 bases. CDR1 SQVTM and CDR2 ANQGSEA come from the germline V gene. V gave up 4 bases and J gave up 5 bases; unmatched junction bases: 12. The CDR3 is 15 amino acids. CDR3 DNA sequence: TGCAGCGTTGTGGGACCAGGGGGCGCGAGGACTGAAGCTTTCTTT. This encodes CSVVGPGGARTEAFF.

The table lists this clonotype with many counts. This sequence joins TRBV29-1 and TRBJ1-5; 10 nucleotides align to TRBD1. Germline CDR1 reads SQVTM; CDR2 reads ANQGSEA. J gave up 4 bases and V 6 bases, and 3 bases lay outside the gene matches. The CDR3 has 13 residues. The CDR3 is CSVSGQGNQPQHF. DNA for the CDR3: TGCAGCGTCTCGGGACAGGGGAATCAGCCCCAGCATTTT.

This clonotype was seen at least ten times. This rearrangement joins TRBV7-9 to TRBJ2-7; 10 nucleotides align to TRBD1. The junction had 9 bases not matched to a gene; V was cut back by 5 bases and J by 5 bases. In germline, CDR1 is SEHNR, CDR2 FQNEAQ (reference sequence). The CDR3 sequence is 15 residues long. The CDR3 region has the DNA TGTGCCAGCAGCAACCGGGACAGGGGTGGTCACGAGCAGTACTTC. This encodes CASSNRDRGGHEQYF.

There are a few counts of this clonotype. V usage is TRBV2 and J usage is TRBJ1-5, with TRBD1 matching 9 bases. Germline loops: CDR1 SNHLY, CDR2 FYNNEI. The CDR3 extends over 17 amino acids. V lost 0 bases to trimming and J lost 4 bases; unmatched junction nucleotides: 7. Here the CDR3 DNA reads TGTGCCAGCAGTGAAGCGGGCACAGGGGGCATAAATCAGCCCCAGCATTTT. Translating it yields CASSEAGTGGINQPQHF.

There are many counts of this clonotype. V and J are TRBV29-1 and TRBJ2-7, with 10 bases that match TRBD1. CDR1 SQVTM and CDR2 ANQGSEA come from the germline V gene. The CDR3 extends over 13 amino acids. The V gene end was trimmed by 6 bases and the J gene end by 2 bases; junction bases not matched to a gene: 4. Here the CDR3 DNA reads TGCAGCGTACCCGGGACAGGGGCCTACGAGCAGTACTTC. Translation: CSVPGTGAYEQYF.

Details on this clonotype: A much larger clone sits a single nucleotide away, making a read error possible. CDR3 protein: CASSLTDESNEQFF. DNA of the CDR3: TGTGCCAGCAGCCTGACCGACGAGTCCAATGAGCAGTTCTTC. The gene calls are TRBV28 and TRBJ2-1; D not certain. V was shortened by 6 bases and J by 6 bases, with 15 bases between the two germline ends. Germline CDR1 and CDR2: MDHEN and SYDVKM. The CDR3 covers 14 residues.

This clonotype came up a few times. This chain uses TRBV2 with TRBJ1-5; TRBD1 is a possible D gene (5 bases). The V and J ends lost 4 bases and 0 bases respectively, with 16 bases between them. The V gene's germline CDR1 is SNHLY and CDR2 FYNNEI. There are 17 residues in the CDR3. CDR3 bases: TGTGCCAGCAGTGGAACGGACACAAGTTTTAGCAATCAGCCCCAGCATTTT. The encoded protein is CASSGTDTSFSNQPQHF.

This clonotype has ten or more counts. In nucleotides, the CDR3 is TGTGCCAGCAGTGAAAGACTAGCGGGAGAATACAATGAGCAGTTCTTC. This codes for CASSERLAGEYNEQFF. V is TRBV28 and J is TRBJ2-1; TRBD2 matches at 12 bases. Germline CDR1 and CDR2: MDHEN and SYDVKM. This CDR3 contains 16 residues. V was pared by 5 bases and J by 4 bases, with 6 bases of the junction left unmatched.

This clonotype was found many times. CDR3 in amino acids: CASSEGPRAGGFAYEQYF. Written as DNA, the CDR3 is TGTGCCAGCAGTGAAGGGCCTAGGGCGGGAGGGTTTGCCTACGAGCAGTACTTC. The rearrangement links TRBV2 to TRBJ2-7; 9 bases match TRBD2. CDR1 and CDR2 (germline): SNHLY, FYNNEI. This CDR3 is built from 18 residues. With 1 base clipped from V and 2 bases from J, the junction kept 12 bases outside the gene matches.

This clonotype was counted ten times or more. V and J are TRBV3-1 and TRBJ2-5; 14 nucleotides align to TRBD2. V trimming: 4 bases; J trimming: 5 bases; junction bases outside the gene matches: 9. CDR1 and CDR2 (germline): LGHDT, YNNKEL (reference sequence). This CDR3 region has 17 residues. In DNA, the CDR3 is TGTGCCAGCAGCCCAACCGGGACTAGCGGGAGTGGGGAGACCCAGTACTTC. Amino acid sequence: CASSPTGTSGSGETQYF.

This clonotype turned up a few times. The chain has TRBV18 and TRBJ1-6; 11 nucleotides align to TRBD1. The V and J ends lost 2 bases and 5 bases, in that order; junction bases with no gene match: 8. The CDR3 loop spans 18 amino acids. The germline V gene encodes CDR1 KGHSH and CDR2 LQKENI. The CDR3 sequence is CASSPFGQGALDNSPLHF. The CDR3, as DNA: TGTGCCAGCTCACCATTTGGACAGGGGGCTTTGGATAATTCACCCCTCCACTTT.

The rearrangement uses TRBV24-1 and TRBJ2-1, with TRBD2 identical over 8 bases. Germline V CDR1 and CDR2: KGHDR, SFDVKD. The V and J ends lost 10 bases and 3 bases, in that order; junction bases with no gene match: 4. This CDR3 comprises 13 residues. The CDR3 region is CATERENYNEQFF. CDR3 DNA sequence: TGTGCCACTGAGCGGGAGAACTACAATGAGCAGTTCTTC.

The rearrangement uses TRBV3-1 and TRBJ2-1; TRBD1 is a possible D gene (6 bases). Between the trimmed V and J ends, which lost 4 bases and 0 bases, there was a span of 16 bases. Germline V gives CDR1 LGHDT, CDR2 YNNKEL (reference sequence). The CDR3 totals 17 residues. Written as DNA, the CDR3 is TGTGCCAGCAGCCTCAGAGGACAGTCGAACTCCTACAATGAGCAGTTCTTC. Translating gives CASSLRGQSNSYNEQFF.

The table lists this clonotype with a few counts. The chain uses TRBV4-1 and TRBJ2-7, with unresolved D. V lost 3 bases and J 0 bases, leaving 12 bases between the germline ends. The CDR3 covers 15 residues. Looked up from germline, CDR1 is MGHRA and CDR2 is YSYEKL. The CDR3 reads CASSQDPSSSYEQYF. CDR3 in DNA: TGCGCCAGCAGCCAGGACCCTAGTAGCTCCTACGAGCAGTACTTC.

The chain has TRBV20-1 and TRBJ2-3; 7 positions match TRBD2. The length of the CDR3 is 14 residues. V shed 5 bases, J shed 2 bases, and the junction held 7 bases outside the gene matches. CDR1 and CDR2 (germline): DFQATT, SNEGSKA (reference sequence). CDR3 region: CSAQEAGPTDTQYF. CDR3 coding DNA: TGCAGTGCTCAAGAAGCGGGGCCCACAGATACGCAGTATTTT.

CDR3 residues: CATSRAGGGYNEQFF. The DNA for the CDR3 is TGTGCCACCAGCAGGGCAGGGGGCGGCTACAATGAGCAGTTCTTC. The chain uses TRBV15 and TRBJ2-1; 8 nucleotides match TRBD1. Germline V gene lookup returns CDR1 LNHNV and CDR2 YYDKDF (reference sequence). The CDR3 length is 15 residues. With V trimmed by 3 bases and J by 3 bases, 4 bases remained unmatched.

The V gene is TRBV28, the J gene TRBJ1-1; TRBD1 matches 9 bases. CDR1 and CDR2 (germline): MDHEN, SYDVKM. This CDR3 is built from 12 residues. With V trimmed by 10 bases and J by 5 bases, 5 bases remained unmatched. CDR3 DNA: TGTGCCACCACAGACAGGGGGACTGAAGCTTTCTTT. It yields the protein CATTDRGTEAFF.

This chain joins TRBV12-3 or TRBV12-4 and TRBJ2-7; 9 nucleotides agree with TRBD2. J was trimmed by 5 bases and V by 5 bases; bases with no gene match: 10. The CDR3 consists of 15 residues. The DNA for the CDR3 is TGTGCCAGCAGTCCCCATAGCGGGAGAGAGAACGAGCAGTACTTC. It yields the protein CASSPHSGRENEQYF.

The V call is TRBV9, the J call TRBJ1-2; possibly TRBD1 for D (5 bases). Germline V gene sequence: CDR1 SGDLS, CDR2 YYNGEE. Between the trimmed V and J ends, which lost 4 bases and 5 bases, there was a span of 18 bases. This CDR3 comprises 15 residues. CDR3 sequence: CASSLGAGNRYGYTF. The CDR3 nucleotides are TGTGCCAGCAGCCTTGGGGCAGGGAATAGGTATGGCTACACCTTC.

This clonotype was detected only a few times. The chain is built from TRBV20-1 and TRBJ2-1; 11 bases fit TRBD2. The CDR3 is made up of 13 amino acids. J gave up 9 bases and V 4 bases, and 5 bases lay outside the gene matches. Germline V gene lookup returns CDR1 DFQATT and CDR2 SNEGSKA (reference sequence). The CDR3 nucleotides read TGCAGTGCTAATTCCGGGACTAGCGGTGAGCAGTTCTTC. Residues: CSANSGTSGEQFF.

This clonotype has a handful of counts. The J gene is TRBJ2-3, the V gene TRBV29-1; D gene uncertain. This CDR3 comprises 12 residues. The germline CDR1 and CDR2 sequences are SQVTM and ANQGSEA. Trimming stripped 4 bases from V and 5 bases from J, with 10 bases between. The DNA of the CDR3 is TGCAGCGTTGGAGGTGGTAGAGATACGCAGTATTTT. Protein: CSVGGGRDTQYF.

The rearrangement uses TRBV19 and TRBJ2-1; D perhaps matches TRBD2 (5 bases). Trimming cost V 7 bases and J 9 bases, with 22 bases left between them. The CDR3 has 15 amino acids. Germline assignment: CDR1 LNHDA and CDR2 SQIVND (reference sequence). CDR3 region: CASTIRRTGSSEQFF. DNA of the CDR3: TGTGCCAGTACCATTCGGAGGACGGGAAGCAGTGAGCAGTTCTTC. The entire variable domain, with the rest obtained from reference TRBV19 and TRBJ2-1, is as follows: DGGITQSPKYLFRKEGQNVTLSCEQNLNHDAMYWYRQDPGQGLRLIYYSQIVNDFQKGDIAEGYSVSREKKESFPLTVTSAQKNPTAFYLCASTIRRTGSSEQFFGPGTRLTVL.

This clonotype was detected ten times or more. This rearrangement joins TRBV3-1 to TRBJ1-3; D is perhaps TRBD1 (5 bases). Germline CDR1 LGHDT, CDR2 YNNKEL (reference sequence). V was pared by 4 bases and J by 0 bases, with 13 bases between. The CDR3 is made up of 16 amino acids. CDR3 protein: CASSPMTVDSGNTIYF. The CDR3 coding sequence is TGTGCCAGCAGCCCCATGACAGTGGACTCTGGAAACACCATATATTTT. Supplemented by reference TRBV3-1 and TRBJ1-3, the full variable domain reads DTAVSQTPKYLVTQMGNDKSIKCEQNLGHDTMYWYKQDSKKFLKIMFSYNNKELIINETVPNRFSPKSPDKAHLNLHINSLELGDSAVYFCASSPMTVDSGNTIYFGEGSWLTVV.

As for this clonotype: Just one base apart from a much larger clone, this may be a read error. This rearrangement joins TRBV12-3 or TRBV12-4 to TRBJ2-5; perhaps TRBD1 as D (5 bases). The ends were cut back, 3 bases at V and 4 bases at J, with 18 bases in the middle. The CDR3 spans 16 residues. The CDR3 loop reads CASSFGWGRGGETQYF. The CDR3 coding sequence is TGTGCCAGCAGTTTCGGTTGGGGCAGAGGCGGAGAGACCCAGTACTTC.